The 26 T cell receptor beta chains given below trace back to one sample, sequenced in a study of blood T cell repertoires in COVID-19. Sequencing was performed with immunoSEQ multiplex PCR; in TCRdb, only in-frame clones are kept and a portion is missing. The sample records some 43,000 clones, roughly 87% being singletons. The specimen sequenced was peripheral blood. The source is a woman in her sixties with acute or convalescent COVID-19.

This sequence joins TRBV5-1 and TRBJ2-1; TRBD1 matches 7 bases. V gave up 0 bases and J gave up 7 bases; unmatched junction bases: 7. There are 15 residues in the CDR3. Germline assignment: CDR1 SGHRS and CDR2 YFSETQ. The CDR3 DNA reads as TGCGCCAGCAGCTTGGCCGGAAGCAGGGGGAATGAGCAGTTCTTC. Protein sequence: CASSLAGSRGNEQFF.

The chain recombines TRBV7-2 with TRBJ2-7; TRBD1 agrees at 7 bases. Germline CDR1 SGHTA, CDR2 FQGNSA. V shed 5 bases, J shed 2 bases, and the junction held 6 bases outside the gene matches. The CDR3 totals 14 residues. DNA for the CDR3: TGTGCCAGCAGCATCACAGGGGTGACCTACGAGCAGTACTTC. This codes for CASSITGVTYEQYF.

The CDR3 region has the DNA TGTGCCAGCAGCCCCGCCCGGACTAGCCTGGTTGATACGCAGTATTTT. Translation: CASSPARTSLVDTQYF. The rearrangement links TRBV5-4 to TRBJ2-3, with TRBD2 identical over 8 bases. V shed 4 bases, J shed 6 bases, and the junction held 13 bases outside the gene matches. The CDR3 sequence is 16 residues long. Germline CDR1 reads SGHNT; CDR2 reads YYREEE (reference sequence).

The chain couples TRBV27 to TRBJ2-7; 10 nucleotides line up with TRBD2. Germline CDR1 is MNHEY and CDR2 is SMNVEV (reference sequence). With V trimmed by 7 bases and J by 5 bases, 8 bases remained unmatched. The length of the CDR3 is 14 residues. The CDR3 here is CASMISGGPHEQYF. The CDR3 nucleotides read TGTGCCAGCATGATTAGCGGGGGGCCACACGAGCAGTACTTC.

This clone was found a few times. CDR3 nucleotides: TGTGCCAGCAGTTATCTCGACAGGGGCTATGGCTACACCTTC. Translated, it gives CASSYLDRGYGYTF. The V gene is TRBV6-5, the J gene TRBJ1-2; 8 bases map to TRBD1. CDR3 length: 14 amino acids. Per germline, CDR1 MNHEY and CDR2 SVGAGI. V shed 3 bases and J 4 bases; nucleotides not matched to a gene: 4.

This clone appeared a single time. V usage is TRBV11-2 and J usage is TRBJ2-1; possible D gene TRBD2, 6 bases. The CDR3 spans 14 residues. Germline CDR1 is SGHAT and CDR2 is FQNNGV. Deletions cut 3 bases from V and 8 bases from J, with 14 bases between. CDR3 region: CASSLNSGRDEQFF. The CDR3 bases are TGTGCCAGCAGCTTGAATAGCGGCAGAGATGAGCAGTTCTTC.

Only one count was recorded for this clone. The V call is TRBV12-5, the J call TRBJ2-1, with 9 bases aligning to TRBD1. This CDR3 region has 13 residues. V was pared by 8 bases and J by 5 bases, with 4 bases of the junction left unmatched. Germline-derived CDR1 and CDR2 are LGHNT and FRNRAP. The CDR3 loop reads CASRTGGNNEQFF. DNA for the CDR3: TGTGCTAGTAGAACAGGGGGCAACAATGAGCAGTTCTTC.

The gene calls are TRBV19 and TRBJ2-7, with D tentatively TRBD1 (5 bases). The germline gives CDR1 LNHDA, CDR2 SQIVND (reference sequence). This CDR3 has 14 amino acids. V lost 8 bases, J lost 0 bases, and 14 bases lay in between. CDR3 residues: CASQDKRSSYEQYF. The CDR3 DNA reads TGTGCCAGTCAGGACAAACGCTCCTCCTACGAGCAGTACTTC.

This clone was found once. The chain combines TRBV2 with TRBJ1-2, with 7 nucleotides matching TRBD1. The CDR3 totals 14 residues. The germline CDR1 and CDR2 sequences are SNHLY and FYNNEI. V was pared by 7 bases and J by 2 bases, with 7 bases of the junction left unmatched. The CDR3: CASKTDRQNYGYTF. The DNA for the CDR3 is TGTGCCAGCAAAACGGACAGGCAGAACTATGGCTACACCTTC.

The gene calls are TRBV25-1 and TRBJ2-7; 10 bases match TRBD1. The CDR3 totals 15 residues. Trimming removed 6 bases from V and 5 bases from J; junction bases left unmatched: 10. Germline lookup yields CDR1 MGHDK and CDR2 SYGVNS. The CDR3 DNA follows: TGTGCCAGCAGCAACGCCGGGACAGGGGCCCACGAGCAGTACTTC. It specifies CASSNAGTGAHEQYF.

The rearrangement links TRBV7-9 to TRBJ2-1; D might be TRBD2 (5 bases). The V gene lost 1 base and the J gene lost 9 bases, with 16 bases spanning the gap. The CDR3 consists of 15 residues. From germline, CDR1 is SEHNR and CDR2 FQNEAQ (reference sequence). CDR3 sequence reads: CASSLVGVLGSEQFF. In nucleotides, the CDR3 is TGTGCCAGCAGCTTAGTCGGGGTCTTGGGAAGTGAGCAGTTCTTC.

CDR3 sequence reads: CASSLLRGGTQYF. For the CDR3, the DNA is TGTGCCAGCAGCCTATTACGCGGCGGGACCCAGTACTTC. The chain employs TRBV3-1 (or the pseudogene TRBV3-2) and TRBJ2-5; D is uncertain. Germline loops: CDR1 LGHDT, CDR2 YNNKEL (reference sequence). This CDR3 contains 13 residues. V was trimmed by 4 bases and J by 7 bases, leaving 13 bases between them.

This chain uses TRBV11-2 with TRBJ1-3, with D possibly TRBD1 on 6 matching bases. CDR1 SGHAT and CDR2 FQNNGV come from the germline V gene. This CDR3 contains 17 residues. V was cut by 6 bases and J by 0 bases, with 18 bases left in between. The CDR3 DNA follows: TGTGCCAGCAGTGTCCTCCGGGACAACTACTCTGGAAACACCATATATTTT. It yields the protein CASSVLRDNYSGNTIYF. The variable domain in full, completed from reference TRBV11-2 and TRBJ1-3, reads EAGVAQSPRYKIIEKRQSVAFWCNPISGHATLYWYQQILGQGPKLLIQFQNNGVVDDSQLPKDRFSAERLKGVDSTLKIQPAKLEDSAVYLCASSVLRDNYSGNTIYFGEGSWLTVV.

This clone was seen ten or more times. V gene TRBV27 combines with J gene TRBJ2-2, with a weak D call TRBD1 (5 bases). Trimming removed 2 bases from V and 4 bases from J, with 11 bases in between. The CDR3 covers 15 residues. Germline values: CDR1 MNHEY, CDR2 SMNVEV (reference sequence). CDR3 residues: CASSLQGRGTGELFF. The CDR3 DNA reads TGTGCCAGCAGTTTACAGGGAAGAGGCACCGGGGAGCTGTTTTTT.

This chain uses TRBV2 with TRBJ2-3; the D gene is possibly TRBD2 (5 bases). The length of the CDR3 is 14 residues. V dropped 2 bases and J dropped 1 base, with 7 bases sitting between them. CDR1 is SNHLY and CDR2 is FYNNEI in the germline V gene. The CDR3: CASSESGGTDTQYF. In DNA, the CDR3 is TGTGCCAGCAGTGAATCCGGGGGCACAGATACGCAGTATTTT.

The chain has TRBV7-3 and TRBJ2-3, with D possibly being TRBD2 (6 bases). Trimming cost V 4 bases and J 5 bases, with 10 bases left between them. The length of the CDR3 is 13 residues. Germline CDR1 and CDR2: SGHTA and FQGTGA. CDR3 bases: TGTGCCAGCAGCTCGACTAGGTTAGATACGCAGTATTTT. This sequence encodes CASSSTRLDTQYF.

The rearrangement links TRBV7-9 to TRBJ2-2; TRBD1 matches 7 bases. The CDR3 is made up of 17 amino acids. The germline V gene has CDR1 SEHNR and CDR2 FQNEAQ (reference sequence). The V segment lost 5 bases and the J segment 7 bases; nucleotides outside the gene matches: 16. The DNA for the CDR3 is TGTGCCAGCAGCCGTAGGTCCGGGACAGTTCAGAGCGGGGAGCTGTTTTTT. This sequence encodes CASSRRSGTVQSGELFF. Looking up the rest from reference TRBV7-9 and TRBJ2-2 gives the full variable domain: DTGVSQNPRHKITKRGQNVTFRCDPISEHNRLYWYRQTLGQGPEFLTYFQNEAQLEKSRLLSDRFSAERPKGSFSTLEIQRTEQGDSAMYLCASSRRSGTVQSGELFFGEGSRLTVL.

This clone has just a few counts. The J gene is TRBJ2-2, the V gene TRBV4-1; possible D gene TRBD2, 6 bases. The CDR3 runs to 16 residues. The V gene's germline CDR1 is MGHRA and CDR2 YSYEKL. Trimming took off 0 bases at V and 5 bases at J, with 13 bases between the two ends. CDR3 in amino acids: CASSQEGAGRTGELFF. The CDR3, as DNA: TGCGCCAGCAGCCAAGAAGGGGCGGGGCGGACCGGGGAGCTGTTTTTT.

This sequence joins TRBV20-1 and TRBJ2-7; D remains ambiguous. V was shortened by 4 bases and J by 9 bases, with 10 bases between the two germline ends. Germline V CDR1 and CDR2: DFQATT, SNEGSKA (reference sequence). The CDR3 consists of 10 residues. CDR3 in DNA: TGCAGTGCTACCCTAGAGGCGCAGTACTTC. Its translation is CSATLEAQYF.

The chain is built from TRBV15 and TRBJ2-6; 15 positions agree with TRBD2. The CDR3 spans 23 residues. Losses at the gene ends were 0 bases for V and 2 bases for J; bases not matched to a gene: 14. Germline V CDR1 and CDR2: LNHNV, YYDKDF (reference sequence). In nucleotides, the CDR3 is TGTGCCACCAGCAGAGAGCCGGCTAACGGACTAGCGGGGGGGCCCCCTGGGGCCAACGTCCTGACTTTC. The encoded protein is CATSREPANGLAGGPPGANVLTF.

This rearrangement joins TRBV7-2 to TRBJ2-2; D is perhaps TRBD2 (5 bases). The CDR3 consists of 13 residues. Trimming stripped 2 bases from V and 8 bases from J, with 9 bases between. CDR1 SGHTA and CDR2 FQGNSA come from the germline V gene. The CDR3 DNA reads TGTGCCAGCAGCTTAAGCGGTACGGGGGAGCTGTTTTTT. This encodes CASSLSGTGELFF.

The J gene is TRBJ2-5, the V gene TRBV7-2; a possible D gene is TRBD1 (6 bases). Trimming took off 1 base at V and 5 bases at J, with 17 bases between the two ends. CDR3 length: 16 residues. Germline assignment: CDR1 SGHTA and CDR2 FQGNSA. The CDR3 reads CASSLEGGYVLETQYF. The CDR3 coding sequence is TGTGCCAGCAGCTTAGAAGGGGGATACGTCCTTGAGACCCAGTACTTC.

The chain carries TRBV27 and TRBJ1-2, with D unclear. This CDR3 comprises 10 residues. CDR1 MNHEY and CDR2 SMNVEV come from the germline V gene (reference sequence). Trimming stripped 10 bases from V and 8 bases from J, with 11 bases between. The CDR3 is CATPMEGYTF. The CDR3, as DNA: TGTGCCACCCCTATGGAGGGCTACACCTTC.

The chain couples TRBV6-5 to TRBJ1-6, with TRBD1 matching over 12 bases. Germline V gene sequence: CDR1 MNHEY, CDR2 SVGAGI. CDR3 size: 15 residues. V lost 5 bases and J lost 6; bases outside the gene matches: 2. This CDR3 reads CASSRDRGLNSPLHF. The CDR3 region has the DNA TGTGCCAGCAGTCGGGACAGGGGGCTTAATTCACCCCTCCACTTT.

The gene calls are TRBV5-6 and TRBJ1-3, with D perhaps TRBD1 (5 bases). Between the trimmed V and J ends, which lost 4 bases and 9 bases, there was a span of 20 bases. CDR1 is SGHDT and CDR2 is YYEEEE in the germline V gene. This CDR3 comprises 15 residues. The CDR3 bases are TGTGCCAGCAGCATAAATTGGTCGGGGGTCCGCACCATATATTTT. This gives the protein CASSINWSGVRTIYF. The whole variable domain, remainder taken from reference TRBV5-6 and TRBJ1-3, is DAGVTQSPTHLIKTRGQQVTLRCSPKSGHDTVSWYQQALGQGPQFIFQYYEEEERQRGNFPDRFSGHQFPNYSSELNVNALLLGDSALYLCASSINWSGVRTIYFGEGSWLTVV.

The rearrangement uses TRBV24-1 and TRBJ1-5; TRBD1 might be the D (5 bases). The CDR3 consists of 14 residues. With 12 bases removed from V and 1 base from J, the gap between germline ends came to 15 bases. Germline V gene data show CDR1 as KGHDR and CDR2 as SFDVKD. In nucleotides, the CDR3 is TGTGCCCCTAGGACATCGGAGAGCAATCAGCCCCAGCATTTT. It yields the protein CAPRTSESNQPQHF.